This is a list of T cell receptor beta chains from one sample in a study of blood T cell repertoires in COVID-19. Data came from immunoSEQ multiplex PCR; TCRdb stores just in-frame clones and leaves some out. The sample carries roughly 300,000 clones, 87% recorded once. Sequencing was performed on PBMCs or T cells enriched from blood (not recorded which). The receptors come from a woman aged 25 to 39 who had recovered from COVID-19. The CDR3 runs from the conserved cysteine through the conserved F or W. Fields, in order: D gene, V gene, clone size, J gene, CDR3 DNA, CDR3 protein. D genes are given only for firm matches. Only part of the rows carry a size: once, few, many, or a class if the clone is expanded.

d_call: TRBD1; v_call: TRBV6-5; clone_size: once; j_call: TRBJ1-2; cdr3_nt: TGTGCCAGCAGTTACTATGTCGGGACAGACTATGGCTACACCTTC; cdr3_aa: CASSYYVGTDYGYTF
d_call: NA; v_call: TRBV6-2/TRBV6-3; clone_size: NA; j_call: TRBJ1-2; cdr3_nt: TGTGCCAGCAGTTACGGTACGGGGGGCTATGGCTACACCTTC; cdr3_aa: CASSYGTGGYGYTF
d_call: TRBD2; v_call: TRBV9; clone_size: NA; j_call: TRBJ2-5; cdr3_nt: TGTGCCAGCAGCGATCGGGGGGGCGGTTGGTCGGAGACCCAGTACTTC; cdr3_aa: CASSDRGGGWSETQYF
d_call: NA; v_call: TRBV24-1; clone_size: NA; j_call: TRBJ1-5; cdr3_nt: TGTGCCACCTCTCCTCGGGGAATAACCAATCAGCCCCAGCATTTT; cdr3_aa: CATSPRGITNQPQHF
d_call: TRBD1; v_call: TRBV27; clone_size: NA; j_call: TRBJ1-6; cdr3_nt: TGTGCCAGCAGTTTATTCCTTCCCCTCCACGACAGGGCGAATTCACCCCTCCACTTT; cdr3_aa: CASSLFLPLHDRANSPLHF
d_call: NA; v_call: TRBV6-5; clone_size: NA; j_call: TRBJ1-6; cdr3_nt: TGTGCCAGCAGTTTGCTGAACAAGGGGTATAATTCACCCCTCCACTTT; cdr3_aa: CASSLLNKGYNSPLHF
d_call: NA; v_call: TRBV4-3; clone_size: NA; j_call: TRBJ2-7; cdr3_nt: TGCGCCAGCAGCCAAGATTTGGGACACCCCTCCTACGAGCAGTACTTC; cdr3_aa: CASSQDLGHPSYEQYF
d_call: NA; v_call: TRBV6-1; clone_size: NA; j_call: TRBJ1-2; cdr3_nt: TGTGCCAGCAGCGGTACTAACTATGGCTACACCTTC; cdr3_aa: CASSGTNYGYTF
d_call: NA; v_call: TRBV4-1; clone_size: NA; j_call: TRBJ1-2; cdr3_nt: TGCGCCAGCAGCCAAGAGGGGGGAGGACCCTATGGCTACACCTTC; cdr3_aa: CASSQEGGGPYGYTF
d_call: TRBD1; v_call: TRBV11-2; clone_size: NA; j_call: TRBJ1-5; cdr3_nt: TGTGCCAGCAGCTTAGGACAGGGGAATCAGCCCCAGCATTTT; cdr3_aa: CASSLGQGNQPQHF
d_call: NA; v_call: TRBV7-6; clone_size: NA; j_call: TRBJ2-3; cdr3_nt: TGTGCCAGCAGTGAGCTAGCGTTCGGCACAGATACGCAGTATTTT; cdr3_aa: CASSELAFGTDTQYF
d_call: TRBD1; v_call: TRBV6-5; clone_size: NA; j_call: TRBJ2-2; cdr3_nt: TGTGCCAGCAGCCAGCAGGGGGCTGATGGGGAGCTGTTTTTT; cdr3_aa: CASSQQGADGELFF
d_call: NA; v_call: TRBV28; clone_size: many; j_call: TRBJ1-5; cdr3_nt: TGTGCCAGCACCGACGAGGGCAGACCTAATCAGCCCCAGCATTTT; cdr3_aa: CASTDEGRPNQPQHF
d_call: TRBD1; v_call: TRBV6-1; clone_size: NA; j_call: TRBJ1-2; cdr3_nt: TGTGCCAGCAGTGAGTTCTGGGGACAGGGGCATGGCTACACCTTC; cdr3_aa: CASSEFWGQGHGYTF
d_call: TRBD1; v_call: TRBV2; clone_size: few; j_call: TRBJ2-3; cdr3_nt: TGTGCCAGCAGTGATTTGGGACAGATCACAGATACGCAGTATTTT; cdr3_aa: CASSDLGQITDTQYF
d_call: NA; v_call: TRBV3-1/TRBV3-2; clone_size: NA; j_call: TRBJ1-5; cdr3_nt: TGTGCCAGCAGCCCGGGGGGAACAGGGCAGCCCCAGCATTTT; cdr3_aa: CASSPGGTGQPQHF
d_call: NA; v_call: TRBV7-2; clone_size: NA; j_call: TRBJ2-5; cdr3_nt: TGTGCCAGCAGCAAAAGGGCGGGGAGGGAGACCCAGTACTTC; cdr3_aa: CASSKRAGRETQYF
d_call: NA; v_call: TRBV19; clone_size: NA; j_call: TRBJ2-1; cdr3_nt: TGTGCCAGTAGTATATCCAGGGACAATGAGCAGTTCTTC; cdr3_aa: CASSISRDNEQFF
d_call: NA; v_call: TRBV4-1; clone_size: NA; j_call: TRBJ1-1; cdr3_nt: TGCGCCAGCAGCCAAGAGATCGGTGAAGCTTTCTTT; cdr3_aa: CASSQEIGEAFF
d_call: NA; v_call: TRBV6-4; clone_size: NA; j_call: TRBJ2-2; cdr3_nt: TGTGCCAGCGGTCGGGAACCCAGCACCGGGGAGCTGTTTTTT; cdr3_aa: CASGREPSTGELFF
d_call: TRBD2; v_call: TRBV25-1; clone_size: NA; j_call: TRBJ2-3; cdr3_nt: TGTGCCAGCAGTGAAGGGGTTAGCGGGGGCACAGATACGCAGTATTTT; cdr3_aa: CASSEGVSGGTDTQYF
d_call: TRBD1; v_call: TRBV30; clone_size: NA; j_call: TRBJ1-2; cdr3_nt: TGTGCCTGGAGTCCGTTGACAGGGGTCTATGGCTACACCTTC; cdr3_aa: CAWSPLTGVYGYTF
d_call: NA; v_call: TRBV30; clone_size: NA; j_call: TRBJ2-3; cdr3_nt: TGTGCCTGGAGTGGGGGTAGCGGTGGCACAGATACGCAGTATTTT; cdr3_aa: CAWSGGSGGTDTQYF
d_call: NA; v_call: TRBV6-6; clone_size: NA; j_call: TRBJ1-5; cdr3_nt: TGTGCCAGCAGTTACCCCATCACCGGTAGCAATCAGCCCCAGCATTTT; cdr3_aa: CASSYPITGSNQPQHF
d_call: TRBD1; v_call: TRBV18; clone_size: NA; j_call: TRBJ2-5; cdr3_nt: TGTGCCAGCTCACCATATGCTGACAGGGAACAGACCCAGTACTTC; cdr3_aa: CASSPYADREQTQYF
d_call: TRBD1; v_call: TRBV11-2; clone_size: NA; j_call: TRBJ2-7; cdr3_nt: TGTGCCAGCAGCATATCGACAGGGGTCGGTTTCGAGCAGTACTTC; cdr3_aa: CASSISTGVGFEQYF
d_call: NA; v_call: TRBV7-2; clone_size: NA; j_call: TRBJ1-1; cdr3_nt: TGTGCCAGCAGCTTAGTATACGGGGTCACTGAAGCTTTCTTT; cdr3_aa: CASSLVYGVTEAFF
d_call: TRBD1; v_call: TRBV5-1; clone_size: NA; j_call: TRBJ2-3; cdr3_nt: TGCGCCAGCAGCGATAAGACAGGGGGCACAGATACGCAGTATTTT; cdr3_aa: CASSDKTGGTDTQYF
d_call: NA; v_call: TRBV5-5; clone_size: NA; j_call: TRBJ2-1; cdr3_nt: TGTGCCAGCAGCTTGGATCTAGTAAAGGCCAATGAGCAGTTCTTC; cdr3_aa: CASSLDLVKANEQFF
d_call: NA; v_call: TRBV12-3/TRBV12-4; clone_size: NA; j_call: TRBJ1-1; cdr3_nt: TGTGCCAGCAGGCGACAAGGTACTGAAGCTTTCTTT; cdr3_aa: CASRRQGTEAFF
d_call: TRBD1; v_call: TRBV7-8; clone_size: NA; j_call: TRBJ1-6; cdr3_nt: TGTGCCAGCAGCCGCGGACAGGGGTGGAGTTCACCCCTCCACTTT; cdr3_aa: CASSRGQGWSSPLHF
d_call: NA; v_call: TRBV6-1; clone_size: NA; j_call: TRBJ1-1; cdr3_nt: TGTGCCAGCAGTGGAATGTTGGACGGCCAGGGCACTGAAGCTTTCTTT; cdr3_aa: CASSGMLDGQGTEAFF
d_call: NA; v_call: TRBV6-5; clone_size: NA; j_call: TRBJ1-2; cdr3_nt: TGTGCCAGCCGTCAGGAGGGGACCTATGGCTACACCTTC; cdr3_aa: CASRQEGTYGYTF
d_call: NA; v_call: TRBV7-9; clone_size: NA; j_call: TRBJ2-1; cdr3_nt: TGTGCCAGCAGCTTAGCGGACACGATATCGGTCGGGCAGTTCTTC; cdr3_aa: CASSLADTISVGQFF
d_call: NA; v_call: TRBV7-9; clone_size: NA; j_call: TRBJ2-1; cdr3_nt: TGTGCCAGCAGCCCACCGGGGGGCACTGAGCAGTTCTTC; cdr3_aa: CASSPPGGTEQFF
d_call: NA; v_call: TRBV19; clone_size: NA; j_call: TRBJ1-2; cdr3_nt: TGTGCCAGTAGTGGGGGGGAGTATGGCTACACCTTC; cdr3_aa: CASSGGEYGYTF
d_call: NA; v_call: TRBV7-2; clone_size: NA; j_call: TRBJ2-3; cdr3_nt: TGTGCCAGCAGCCCGATGGCAGTTGCAGATACGCAGTATTTT; cdr3_aa: CASSPMAVADTQYF
d_call: NA; v_call: TRBV6-2/TRBV6-3; clone_size: NA; j_call: TRBJ2-7; cdr3_nt: TGTGCCAGCAGTTTTCGGGGCGAGCAGTACTTC; cdr3_aa: CASSFRGEQYF
d_call: TRBD2; v_call: TRBV12-3/TRBV12-4; clone_size: NA; j_call: TRBJ2-5; cdr3_nt: TGTGCCAGCAGTTTGGGACTAGGGGAGACCCAGTACTTC; cdr3_aa: CASSLGLGETQYF
d_call: NA; v_call: TRBV19; clone_size: NA; j_call: TRBJ2-3; cdr3_nt: TGTGCCAGTAGTAGGCCCCTAGCAGATACGCAGTATTTT; cdr3_aa: CASSRPLADTQYF
d_call: TRBD1; v_call: TRBV29-1; clone_size: NA; j_call: TRBJ1-1; cdr3_nt: TGCAGCGTGGCCAACGAGGGGGCCGGCACTGAAGCTTTCTTT; cdr3_aa: CSVANEGAGTEAFF
d_call: TRBD2; v_call: TRBV29-1; clone_size: NA; j_call: TRBJ2-3; cdr3_nt: TGCAGCGTCACCGGACTAGCGGGGGCCCCGGGGAGCACAGATACGCAGTATTTT; cdr3_aa: CSVTGLAGAPGSTDTQYF